These T cell receptor beta chains were read from a single sample in a study of T-cell reconstitution after alpha-beta-depleted transplantation in children. Using its own MiXCR run on the PCR reads, TCRdb lists one record per CDR3 protein. The table lists 440,000 or so distinct CDR3 sequences, around two fifths of them singletons, with under 30% in the top ten. Sequences were derived from PBMCs, sampled before TCRalphabeta/CD19-depleted stem cell transplant. The source of these receptors is a girl aged 2 to 9 with aplastic anemia, due to receive a stem cell transplant. CDR3s include the opening cysteine and the closing phenylalanine or tryptophan. The D gene is left open where the match is weak. Rows give clone size only sometimes, using once, few, many, or a class for an expanded clone.

TRBD2,-,TRBJ2-1,TRBV5-1,CASSLTSGTLEQFF,TGCGCCAGCAGCTTAACTAGCGGGACACTTGAGCAGTTCTTC
-,many,TRBJ2-5,TRBV29-1,CSVELFAPQETQYF,TGCAGCGTTGAATTGTTCGCGCCCCAAGAGACCCAGTACTTC
TRBD2,-,TRBJ2-1,TRBV7-9,CASSSSGTSAYNEQFF,TGTGCCAGCAGCTCCAGCGGGACTAGCGCATACAATGAGCAGTTCTTC
-,-,TRBJ2-7,TRBV9,CASSAGPYYDEQYF,TGTGCCAGCAGCGCGGGACCATATTATGACGAGCAGTACTTC
-,-,TRBJ2-7,TRBV20-1,CSARDLARNTYEQYF,TGCAGTGCTAGAGATCTAGCGCGCAATACCTACGAGCAGTACTTC
TRBD1,-,TRBJ2-7,TRBV10-2,CASRARTGGIYEQYF,TGCGCCAGCAGAGCGAGGACAGGGGGAATCTACGAGCAGTACTTC
TRBD2,-,TRBJ2-3,TRBV29-1,CSAEIAGGPVDTQYF,TGCAGCGCGGAAATAGCGGGGGGGCCCGTGGATACGCAGTATTTT
-,-,TRBJ1-1,TRBV12-3/TRBV12-4,CASSSPTPNTEAFF,TGTGCCAGCAGTTCCCCGACACCGAACACTGAAGCTTTCTTT
TRBD2,-,TRBJ2-1,TRBV4-2,CASSQEGDLREHYNEQFF,TGTGCCAGCAGCCAAGAGGGGGACCTGCGGGAGCATTACAATGAGCAGTTCTTC
TRBD1,few,TRBJ2-1,TRBV2,CASRQGEAYNEQFF,TGTGCCAGCAGACAGGGGGAGGCCTACAATGAGCAGTTCTTC
-,many,TRBJ1-1,TRBV5-1,CASSFEGMNTEAFF,TGCGCCAGCAGCTTTGAGGGCATGAACACTGAAGCTTTCTTT
-,-,TRBJ2-2,TRBV7-2,CASSLRYTGELFF,TGTGCCAGCAGCTTACGATACACCGGGGAGCTGTTTTTT
TRBD2,many,TRBJ2-7,TRBV12-3/TRBV12-4,CASSSSRLAGLYEQYF,TGTGCCAGCAGTTCGTCACGACTAGCGGGACTGTACGAGCAGTACTTC
-,many,TRBJ2-1,TRBV9,CASSVGGVSPNEQFF,TGTGCCAGCAGCGTAGGGGGCGTAAGTCCCAATGAGCAGTTCTTC
-,few,TRBJ2-3,TRBV6-1,CASSQTDDLFTDTQYF,TGTGCCAGCAGCCAGACGGACGACCTTTTCACAGATACGCAGTATTTT
TRBD2,few,TRBJ2-3,TRBV20-1,CCARRSLAGFVSDTQYF,TGCTGTGCTAGAAGGTCGCTAGCGGGATTTGTGTCAGATACGCAGTATTTT
-,-,TRBJ1-4,TRBV28,CASSFHPRDWNEKLFF,TGTGCCAGCAGTTTCCATCCCAGGGATTGGAATGAAAAACTGTTTTTT
-,many,TRBJ2-5,TRBV29-1,CSVSHKGETQYF,TGCAGCGTTAGTCACAAAGGAGAGACCCAGTACTTC
TRBD2,-,TRBJ2-5,TRBV29-1,CSLLLGGTSGSQETQYF,TGCAGCCTATTGTTGGGGGGGACTAGCGGGAGTCAAGAGACCCAGTACTTC
TRBD1,-,TRBJ2-2,TRBV6-1,CASNLGQGRTGELFF,TGTGCCAGCAACCTGGGACAGGGTAGAACCGGGGAGCTGTTTTTT
-,many,TRBJ1-1,TRBV6-8,CASSYSTVNTEAFF,TGTGCCAGCAGTTACTCAACAGTGAACACTGAAGCTTTCTTT
-,-,TRBJ2-1,TRBV10-3,CAISGPTSYNEQFF,TGTGCCATCAGTGGGCCAACTAGTTACAATGAGCAGTTCTTC
TRBD2,once,TRBJ2-1,TRBV15,CATSRHSGTSGYNEQFF,TGTGCCACCAGCAGACACTCCGGGACTAGCGGTTACAATGAGCAGTTCTTC
-,many,TRBJ2-1,TRBV10-2,CASWRTGVPYNEQFF,TGCGCCAGCTGGAGAACGGGAGTCCCCTACAATGAGCAGTTCTTC
TRBD2,many,TRBJ2-5,TRBV12-3/TRBV12-4,CASKATSVAETQYF,TGTGCCAGCAAAGCGACTAGCGTGGCAGAGACCCAGTACTTC
-,many,TRBJ2-5,TRBV29-1,CSVEVGRGETQYF,TGCAGCGTTGAAGTAGGACGAGGGGAGACCCAGTACTTC
-,few,TRBJ2-6,TRBV14,CASSLFSVGANVLTF,TGTGCCAGCAGCCTTTTTTCCGTTGGGGCCAACGTCCTGACTTTC